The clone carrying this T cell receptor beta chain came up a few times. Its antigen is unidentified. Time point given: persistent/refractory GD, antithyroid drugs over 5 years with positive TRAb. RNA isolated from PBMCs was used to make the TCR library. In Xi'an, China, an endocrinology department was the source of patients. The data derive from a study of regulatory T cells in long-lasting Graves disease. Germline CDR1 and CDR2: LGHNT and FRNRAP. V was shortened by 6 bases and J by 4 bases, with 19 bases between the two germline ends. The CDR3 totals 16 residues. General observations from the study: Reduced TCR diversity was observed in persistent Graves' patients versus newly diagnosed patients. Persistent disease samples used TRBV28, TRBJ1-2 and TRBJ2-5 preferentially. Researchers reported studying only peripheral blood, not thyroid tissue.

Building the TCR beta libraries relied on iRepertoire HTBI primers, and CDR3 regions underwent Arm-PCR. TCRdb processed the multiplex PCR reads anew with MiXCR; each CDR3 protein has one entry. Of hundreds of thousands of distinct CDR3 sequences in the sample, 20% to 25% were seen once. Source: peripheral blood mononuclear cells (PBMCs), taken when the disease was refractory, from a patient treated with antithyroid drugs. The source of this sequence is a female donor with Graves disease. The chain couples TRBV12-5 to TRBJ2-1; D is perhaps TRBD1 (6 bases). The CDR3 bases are TGTGCTAGTGGCCCTCCCAGGGGTTCCTTTTACAATGAGCAGTTCTTC. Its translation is CASGPPRGSFYNEQFF.